The present T cell receptor beta chain was sequenced within a study of T-cell reconstitution after alpha-beta-depleted transplantation in children. The study, taken as a whole, reports: Day-60 TCRbeta diversity that was high in some patients was derived from surviving recipient T cells and thymic progenitors. After transplant, at about two months, alpha-beta T cells were reportedly derived from several hundred expanded graft clones. T-cell numbers and diversity, one year after transplant, stemmed largely from T cells that were newly produced.

This clonotype was seen a handful of times. Antigen specificity is unknown. Using unique molecular identifiers, the investigators prepared the TCRbeta library. TCRdb passed the PCR reads through MiXCR, listing each CDR3 protein once. The sample shows almost 250,000 distinct CDR3 sequences, about 26% of them seen only once. The CDR3 runs 14 residues. Trimming took 0 bases from V and 6 from J, leaving 15 bases between them. Germline values: CDR1 SQVTM, CDR2 ANQGSEA. This sample comprised PBMCs, obtained before TCRalphabeta/CD19-depleted stem cell transplant. This receptor was identified in a girl aged 2 to 10 with Fanconi anemia, due to receive a stem cell transplant. This chain joins TRBV29-1 and TRBJ2-7; weak D call: TRBD1 (5 bases). The CDR3 reads CSVEDRQPLGEQYF. CDR3 sequence (DNA): TGCAGCGTTGAAGATCGACAGCCCCTGGGCGAGCAGTACTTC.